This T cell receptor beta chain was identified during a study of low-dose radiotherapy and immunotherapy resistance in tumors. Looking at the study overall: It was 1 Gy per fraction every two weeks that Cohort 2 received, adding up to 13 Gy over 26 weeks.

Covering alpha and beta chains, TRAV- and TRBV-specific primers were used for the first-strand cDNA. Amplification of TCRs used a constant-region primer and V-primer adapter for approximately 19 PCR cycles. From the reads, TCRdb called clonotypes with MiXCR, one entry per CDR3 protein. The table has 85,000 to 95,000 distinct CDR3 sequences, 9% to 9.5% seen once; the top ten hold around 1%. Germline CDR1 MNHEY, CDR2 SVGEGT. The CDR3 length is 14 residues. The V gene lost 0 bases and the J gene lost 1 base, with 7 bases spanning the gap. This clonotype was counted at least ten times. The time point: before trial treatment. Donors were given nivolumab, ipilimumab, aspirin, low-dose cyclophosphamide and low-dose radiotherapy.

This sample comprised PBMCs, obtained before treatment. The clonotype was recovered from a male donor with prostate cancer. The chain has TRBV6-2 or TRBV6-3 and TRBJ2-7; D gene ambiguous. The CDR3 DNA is TGTGCCAGCAGTTACTCTAGGGTGTCCTACGAGCAGTACTTC. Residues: CASSYSRVSYEQYF.